This T cell receptor (beta chain) was recorded in a study of cytomegalovirus exposure and HLA in healthy donors. As to this clone: Its antigen is undetermined.

The ends lost 3 bases at V and 0 bases at J; junction bases unmatched: 8. The CDR3 runs 17 residues. The germline V gene has CDR1 SGDLS and CDR2 YYNGEE. Overall study findings and caveats: Clonal expansion, a later analysis showed, was greater in HLA-associated TCR beta chains than in equally common others. TCR beta V segments were, for the most part, productive about 87% or about 30% of the time in an earlier analysis. A link between a missense DCLRE1C variant and TCR beta V- and J-gene trimming emerged from a later analysis.

This PCR relied on a set of 60 Vbeta primers and 13 Jbeta primers. Clones were read by immunoSEQ multiplex PCR, and TCRdb kept only the in-frame ones, dropping some. The sample holds fewer than 250,000 clones, approximately 79% seen once. The sequenced sample consisted of PBMCs. This chain uses TRBV9 with TRBJ2-2, with TRBD1 matching over 7 bases. This sequence originates from a young woman in good health and CMV-seronegative. The CDR3 sequence is CASSALRGQSNTGELFF. CDR3 bases: TGTGCCAGCAGCGCATTGAGGGGGCAGTCGAACACCGGGGAGCTGTTTTTT.